A selection of T cell receptor beta chains follows, all from one sample in a study of Graves' ophthalmopathy and Graves' hyperthyroidism. One entry per CDR3 protein, called by TCRdb with MiXCR from the multiplex PCR reads. The table lists roughly 400,000 distinct CDR3 sequences, 15% to 20% of them singletons, with approximately 1.4% in the top ten. Source material: peripheral blood. The receptors shown here come from a young woman with Graves' ophthalmopathy. The CDR3 runs from the conserved cysteine through the conserved F or W. Fields, in order: J gene, V gene, D gene, clone size, CDR3 DNA, CDR3 protein. A D gene is named only where the DNA matches it firmly. The listing skips clone size in some rows; elsewhere it reads once, few, many or a size class.

TRBJ2-7 TRBV6-1 TRBD1 many TGTGCCAGCAGACCTCCCATCACAGGGGATTTCTACGAGCAGTACTTC CASRPPITGDFYEQYF
TRBJ1-5 TRBV20-1 . many TGCAGTGCTGGTAAACATTTCCCCAATCAGCCCCAGCATTTT CSAGKHFPNQPQHF
TRBJ1-6 TRBV4-3 . few TGCGCCAGCAGCCAAGGGAGCGGGGTTAGCAATTCACCCCTCCACTTT CASSQGSGVSNSPLHF
TRBJ2-2 TRBV5-1 TRBD2 many TGCGCCAGCAGCCGGGGGGACGGAGGCACCGGGGAGCTGTTTTTT CASSRGDGGTGELFF
TRBJ1-1 TRBV30 . many TGTGCCTGGGTCCAGGGTAAAGCTTTCTTT CAWVQGKAFF
TRBJ2-7 TRBV9 . many TGTGCCAGCAGCGTAGGACGGACGGTCCGGACAGCGGGCGAGCAGTACTTC CASSVGRTVRTAGEQYF
TRBJ1-3 TRBV5-1 . many TGCGCCAGCAGCTCCCGTGGGCCTGGAAACACCATATATTTT CASSSRGPGNTIYF
TRBJ1-3 TRBV5-1 . many TGCGCCAGCAGCTTGGATGCGACAACGATCTCTGGAAACACCATATATTTT CASSLDATTISGNTIYF
TRBJ2-7 TRBV5-1 . many TGCGCCAGCAGCTTGGTTCCAGGGGACTCCTACGAGCAGTACTTC CASSLVPGDSYEQYF
TRBJ2-4 TRBV6-2/TRBV6-3 TRBD2 . TGTGCCAGCAGTTACCGAAAACTAGCGGGAGGTCGGAACATTCAGTACTTC CASSYRKLAGGRNIQYF
TRBJ1-2 TRBV9 . many TGTGCCAGCAGCGTAGGAGGCAGGGAAGACTATGGCTACACCTTC CASSVGGREDYGYTF
TRBJ2-7 TRBV30 . many TGTGCCTGGAGTCGGGCCCCAGGGAACAAACGCGAGCAGTACTTC CAWSRAPGNKREQYF
TRBJ1-2 TRBV30 . . TGTGCCTGGAGTTGGAAGGTCTATGGCTACACCTTC CAWSWKVYGYTF
TRBJ2-2 TRBV6-2/TRBV6-3 . few TGTGCCAGCAGTTACTCGGCACAGAAACTCACCGGGGAGCTGTTTTTT CASSYSAQKLTGELFF
TRBJ1-1 TRBV29-1 . many TGCAGCGTGGGAAGGGATTGGGGCACTGAAGCTTTCTTT CSVGRDWGTEAFF
TRBJ2-7 TRBV12-3/TRBV12-4 . many TGTGCCAGCAGTATAACAGGGTACGAGCAGTACTTC CASSITGYEQYF
TRBJ1-1 TRBV28 . many TGTGCCAGCAGTCTCGCGTGGACCAACACTGAAGCTTTCTTT CASSLAWTNTEAFF
TRBJ1-1 TRBV11-2 . few TGTGCCAGCACCCCCGTCGACAGGAACACTGAAGCTTTCTTT CASTPVDRNTEAFF
TRBJ2-5 TRBV28 TRBD1 . TGTGCCAGCAGTTTATTCCGCGACAGGGGATTGGGGGAGACCCAGTACTTC CASSLFRDRGLGETQYF
TRBJ2-2 TRBV28 . many TGTGCCAGCAGTTTACCGACCCGATTGAACACCGGGGAGCTGTTTTTT CASSLPTRLNTGELFF
TRBJ2-7 TRBV27 . many TGTGCCAGCAGTCGAGGGGGTACCTACGAGCAGTACTTC CASSRGGTYEQYF
TRBJ1-2 TRBV20-1 TRBD1 many TGCACCCCAGGACAGGGGGAGGGCTATGGCTACACCTTC CTPGQGEGYGYTF
TRBJ2-6 TRBV7-2 . many TGTGCCAGCAGTTCAGACTCTGGGGCCAACGTCCTGACTTTC CASSSDSGANVLTF
TRBJ1-5 TRBV6-4 . . TGTGCCAGCAGTATGAACAGGGAGACAGCAGGCAATCAGCCCCAGCATTTT CASSMNRETAGNQPQHF
TRBJ2-7 TRBV7-2 TRBD2 many TGTGCCAGCAGCTTAGCGCGGGGGTGGGAGCAGTACTTC CASSLARGWEQYF
TRBJ1-3 TRBV29-1 . many TGCAGCGTTGAAGGGCAGCCTGGAAACACCATATATTTT CSVEGQPGNTIYF
TRBJ2-1 TRBV7-9 . many TGTGCCAGCAGGATCGGTTTATTAGACTACAATGAGCAGTTCTTC CASRIGLLDYNEQFF
TRBJ2-2 TRBV11-2 . . TGTGCCAGCAGCTTAGATCTAGTGGGCACCGGGGAGCTGTTTTTT CASSLDLVGTGELFF
TRBJ1-5 TRBV28 . many TGTGCCAGCAAGGCAGGGTCTTACAGTGGGAGCAATCAGCCCCAGCATTTT CASKAGSYSGSNQPQHF
TRBJ1-1 TRBV25-1 . once TGTGCCAGCAGTGACAGGGTTTTGCGTGAAGCTTTCTTT CASSDRVLREAFF
TRBJ2-2 TRBV24-1 . many TGTGCCACCAGTGCCGACACCAACACCGGGGAGCTGTTTTTT CATSADTNTGELFF
TRBJ2-3 TRBV11-2 . many TGTGCCAGCATCCGTGGAGGAGGGAGTGGCACAGATACGCAGTATTTT CASIRGGGSGTDTQYF
TRBJ2-2 TRBV4-2 . . TGTGCCAGCAGCCAAAATAGGTACACCGGGGAGCTGTTTTTT CASSQNRYTGELFF
TRBJ1-5 TRBV30 . many TGTGCCTGGAGTGTACTGGGAGGTGGTCAGCCCCAGCATTTT CAWSVLGGGQPQHF
TRBJ1-5 TRBV10-2 TRBD1 many TGCGCCAGCAGGGACACAGGGGGAGGAAGCAATCAGCCCCAGCATTTT CASRDTGGGSNQPQHF
TRBJ1-1 TRBV28 . . TGTGCCAGCAGCCTTACATCGGGGATCACTGAAGCTTTCTTT CASSLTSGITEAFF
TRBJ2-7 TRBV15 . many TGTGCCACCAGGGGGGCCTTCTCCTACGAGCAGTACTTC CATRGAFSYEQYF
TRBJ2-7 TRBV5-1 . many TGCGCCAGCAGCCCCATCGAGGGGGCCTACGAGCAGTACTTC CASSPIEGAYEQYF
TRBJ2-4 TRBV12-3/TRBV12-4 . many TGTGCCAGCAGTTTACAGGGCATTCAGTACTTC CASSLQGIQYF
TRBJ2-5 TRBV28 TRBD2 few TGTGCCAGCAGGACTAGCGGGAGGGTAGGGGAGACCCAGTACTTC CASRTSGRVGETQYF
TRBJ1-1 TRBV7-3 . many TGTGCCAGCAGCTTAAAAAGGGGTTCCACTGAAGCTTTCTTT CASSLKRGSTEAFF
TRBJ2-7 TRBV10-3 . many TGTGCCATACAGGGTTCCTACGAGCAGTACTTC CAIQGSYEQYF
TRBJ2-7 TRBV9 . many TGTGCCAGCAGCGTAGTGGGAAGAGACGAGCAGTACTTC CASSVVGRDEQYF
TRBJ2-6 TRBV5-5 . many TGTGCCAGCAGCGAGACAGGGACTTCTGGGGCCAACGTCCTGACTTTC CASSETGTSGANVLTF
TRBJ2-7 TRBV6-2/TRBV6-3 TRBD1 . TGTGCCAGCAGTTACACGACAGGGTTTCCTACCTACGAGCAGTACTTC CASSYTTGFPTYEQYF